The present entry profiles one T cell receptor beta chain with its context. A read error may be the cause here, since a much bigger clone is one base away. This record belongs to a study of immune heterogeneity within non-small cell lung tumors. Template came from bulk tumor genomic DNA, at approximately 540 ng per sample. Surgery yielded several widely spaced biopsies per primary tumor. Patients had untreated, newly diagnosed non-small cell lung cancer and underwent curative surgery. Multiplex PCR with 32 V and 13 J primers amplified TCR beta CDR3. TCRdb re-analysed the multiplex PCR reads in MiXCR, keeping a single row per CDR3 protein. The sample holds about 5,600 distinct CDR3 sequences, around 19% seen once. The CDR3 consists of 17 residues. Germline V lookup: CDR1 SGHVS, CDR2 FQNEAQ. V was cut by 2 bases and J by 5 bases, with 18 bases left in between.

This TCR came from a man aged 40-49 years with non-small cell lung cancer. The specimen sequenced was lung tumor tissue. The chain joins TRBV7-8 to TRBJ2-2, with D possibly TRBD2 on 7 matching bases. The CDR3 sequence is CASSLPTGGAATGELFF. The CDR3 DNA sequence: TGTGCCAGCAGCTTACCCACGGGGGGCGCAGCGACCGGGGAGCTGTTTTTT.